A selection of T cell receptor beta chains follows, all from one sample in a study of beta chain features in type 1 diabetes. Assay: immunoSEQ multiplex PCR; the TCRdb copy retains only in-frame clones and omits some. Here the sample spans about 900,000 clones, roughly a sixth being singletons. The source material was naive CD4+ T cells from blood. These receptors all come from a woman younger than 30 in good health. CDR3s include the opening cysteine and the closing phenylalanine or tryptophan. D genes are given only for firm matches. Part of the rows lack a size; the others show once, few, many or a class for expanded clones.

>.|.|TRBV28|TRBJ2-7
TGTGCCAGCAGTTTAACTGTCGGGGCCCCTAGGGAGTACTTC
CASSLTVGAPREYF
>few|.|TRBV4-3|TRBJ2-3
TGCGCCAGCAGCCCACAAGAGCGACATACGCAGTATTTT
CASSPQERHTQYF
>few|.|TRBV12-5|TRBJ1-5
TGTGCTAGTGGTTTGACCCGTCGGCCCCAGCATTTT
CASGLTRRPQHF
>.|.|TRBV21-1|TRBJ2-1
TGTGCCACCTCACCCACCCTTGCCCGGCGACTAGCGCGCTACAATGAGCAGTTCTTC
CATSPTLARRLARYNEQFF
>.|TRBD1|TRBV19|TRBJ1-5
TGTGCCAGTAGTACCCGACAGGGAATCGGGCCCCAGCATTTT
CASSTRQGIGPQHF
>few|.|TRBV5-1|TRBJ2-1
TGCGCCAGCAGCTTTGGGGGATACAATGAGCAGTTCTTC
CASSFGGYNEQFF
>few|TRBD2|TRBV28|TRBJ2-5
TGTGCCAGCAGCCGTAGCGGGAGCCCTCCTGAGACCCAGTACTTC
CASSRSGSPPETQYF
>few|.|TRBV10-3|TRBJ2-3
TGTGCCACCAATATCAGGGTCGGTGGGGCAGATACGCAGTATTTT
CATNIRVGGADTQYF
>few|TRBD1|TRBV19|TRBJ2-1
TGTGCCAGTAGTAGCAGCCGGACAGGGAAAATCTACAATGAGCAGTTCTTC
CASSSSRTGKIYNEQFF
>.|.|TRBV7-2|TRBJ2-5
TGTGCCAGCAGCTCCCGGGGGTTTGGAGAGACCCAGTACTTC
CASSSRGFGETQYF
>once|.|TRBV11-1|TRBJ2-5
TGTGCCAGCAGCTTATCAAGGGGGAGGGAGACCCAGTACTTC
CASSLSRGRETQYF
>.|TRBD2|TRBV7-9|TRBJ2-7
TGTGCCAGCAGCCCCGGACTAGCGGGAGTTCTTTACGAGCAGTACTTC
CASSPGLAGVLYEQYF
>.|.|TRBV15|TRBJ1-1
TGTGCCACCAGCAGGGGAACAGGGAAGGCTTTCTTT
CATSRGTGKAFF
>.|.|TRBV5-1|TRBJ1-4
TGCGCCAGCCGAAGGGGGGCAACTAATGAAAAACTGTTTTTT
CASRRGATNEKLFF
>.|.|TRBV2|TRBJ2-1
TGTGCCAGCAGTGAAGCGGGGCTAGCGAACAATGAGCAGTTCTTC
CASSEAGLANNEQFF
>.|TRBD2|TRBV15|TRBJ2-7
TGTGCCACCAGCAGAGGCGCCGGTTCTAGCGGTTCCTACGAGCAGTACTTC
CATSRGAGSSGSYEQYF
>.|.|TRBV7-2|TRBJ2-1
TGTGCCAGCAGCTTTGTCTCGGGAGTCCCCCATCGTGAGCAGTTCTTC
CASSFVSGVPHREQFF
>.|.|TRBV4-3|TRBJ2-7
TGCGCCAGCAGCCAACAGCGAGACTTTTTCTACGAGCAGTACTTC
CASSQQRDFFYEQYF
>few|.|TRBV15|TRBJ2-1
TGTGCCACCAGCACCTATGGACCGAGCCTCTACAATGAGCAGTTCTTC
CATSTYGPSLYNEQFF
>once|.|TRBV5-1|TRBJ2-7
TGCGCCAGCAGCGGGGGGCTACACGAGCAGTACTTC
CASSGGLHEQYF
>few|.|TRBV19|TRBJ2-2
TGTGCCAGTAGTATCGGGCAGTCGAACACCGGGGAGCTGTTTTTT
CASSIGQSNTGELFF
>.|.|TRBV5-4|TRBJ1-2
TGTGCCAGCAGCTTGGAAAATAGGGTCGCTGGCTACACCTTC
CASSLENRVAGYTF
>few|.|TRBV28|TRBJ2-7
TGTGCCAGCAGTGGACCGGGGCAGGGGTACTACGAGCAGTACTTC
CASSGPGQGYYEQYF
>few|.|TRBV20-1|TRBJ2-1
TGCAGTGCTAGAGATTTCGGCGAGCAGTTCTTC
CSARDFGEQFF
>few|.|TRBV18|TRBJ2-2
TGTGCCAGCTCCCGGGACCAGAACACCGGGGAGCTGTTTTTT
CASSRDQNTGELFF
>.|TRBD2|TRBV7-8|TRBJ2-2
TGTGCCAGCAGCTTACGGACGATGGCTAGCGGGAGGTATACCCCCGGGGAGCTGTTTTTT
CASSLRTMASGRYTPGELFF
>.|TRBD1|TRBV7-9|TRBJ2-7
TGTGCCAGCAGCTTAGGGCTAACCGGGACAGGGGGCGACGAGCAGTACTTC
CASSLGLTGTGGDEQYF
>.|TRBD1|TRBV28|TRBJ2-5
TGTGCCAGCAGTTCGGGACAGCTACAAGAGACCCAGTACTTC
CASSSGQLQETQYF
>few|.|TRBV7-9|TRBJ2-4
TGTGCCAGCAGCTTCGGGAGAGTTGACATTCAGTACTTC
CASSFGRVDIQYF